Following are 16 T cell receptor beta chains from one sample sequenced in a study of cytomegalovirus exposure and HLA in healthy donors. The PCR ran on 60 Vbeta and 13 Jbeta primers. TCRdb keeps only in-frame clones here, not all; method: immunoSEQ multiplex PCR. The data show 80,000 or so clones, roughly four fifths seen once. Sample: PBMCs. The receptors shown here come from a man aged 40-49 years in good health and CMV-seronegative.

The V and J genes are TRBV2 and TRBJ2-7; the D gene is possibly TRBD1 (6 bases). CDR1 is SNHLY and CDR2 is FYNNEI in the germline V gene. Trimming took off 6 bases at V and 3 bases at J, with 15 bases between the two ends. The CDR3 runs to 14 residues. The CDR3 DNA reads TGTGCCAGCAGGGGGCAGGGGTTGTTCTACGAGCAGTACTTC. This translates into CASRGQGLFYEQYF.

J is TRBJ1-1 and V is TRBV18; the D gene is possibly TRBD1 (6 bases). The length of the CDR3 is 15 residues. The germline V gene has CDR1 KGHSH and CDR2 LQKENI. Trimming pared 1 base from V and 0 bases from J, leaving 9 bases between. This CDR3 reads CASSPQWGLNTEAFF. In DNA form, the CDR3 reads TGTGCCAGCTCACCACAATGGGGGCTGAACACTGAAGCTTTCTTT.

The chain joins TRBV4-3 to TRBJ1-2; possible D gene TRBD1, 5 bases. The CDR3 contains 15 residues. V dropped 0 bases and J dropped 6 bases, with 14 bases sitting between them. Germline CDR1 reads LGHNA; CDR2 reads YSLEER. CDR3 bases: TGCGCCAGCAGCCAAGATCTCGGGCAGGGCGATGGCTACACCTTC. This translates into CASSQDLGQGDGYTF.

This rearrangement joins TRBV7-6 to TRBJ1-4, with 7 bases identical to TRBD1. J gave up 8 bases and V 5 bases, and 11 bases lay outside the gene matches. Germline V gives CDR1 SGHVS, CDR2 FNYEAQ. This CDR3 is built from 15 residues. CDR3 in amino acids: CASSDRTGGTEKLFF. The CDR3 DNA reads as TGTGCCAGCAGCGACCGGACAGGTGGTACCGAAAAACTGTTTTTT. Full variable domain (missing parts from reference TRBV7-6 and TRBJ1-4): GAGVSQSPRYKVTKRGQDVALRCDPISGHVSLYWYRQALGQGPEFLTYFNYEAQQDKSGLPNDRFSAERPEGSISTLTIQRTEQRDSAMYRCASSDRTGGTEKLFFGSGTQLSVL.

V is TRBV30 and J is TRBJ2-5, with TRBD2 identical over 7 bases. With the DNA end fitting TRBJ2-7 better, the J assignment may be wrong. This CDR3 is built from 15 residues. CDR1 is GTSNPN, CDR2 SVGIG, per germline (reference sequence). CDR3 sequence reads: CAWGSGRVKTYEQYF. CDR3 bases: TGTGCCTGGGGGTCGGGGAGGGTAAAAACCTACGAGCAGTACTTC.

This clone was observed a few times. This rearrangement joins TRBV10-3 to TRBJ1-4, with D hard to call. CDR3 length equals 15 residues. From germline, CDR1 is ENHRY and CDR2 SYGVKD. The V end lost 0 bases, the J end lost 10 bases, and 15 bases lay between the germline ends. CDR3 amino acids: CAISESRQVVGKLFF. In DNA, the CDR3 is TGTGCCATCAGTGAGTCTCGGCAGGTCGTCGGAAAACTGTTTTTT.

The chain joins TRBV7-2 to TRBJ2-7; 11 nucleotides agree with TRBD2. Germline lookup yields CDR1 SGHTA and CDR2 FQGNSA. V lost 1 base and J lost 0; bases outside the gene matches: 11. The CDR3 has 19 residues. The CDR3 sequence is CASSLGVLAGGPSSYEQYF. CDR3 DNA: TGTGCCAGCAGCTTAGGGGTGCTAGCGGGAGGCCCTAGCTCCTACGAGCAGTACTTC.

CDR3 nucleotide sequence: TGTGCCACCAGCAGAGGAGGCAGCTCCTACAATGAGCAGTTCTTC. Translating it yields CATSRGGSSYNEQFF. V is TRBV15 and J is TRBJ2-1; D remains ambiguous. Trimming took 1 base from V and 0 from J, leaving 7 bases between them. The CDR3 loop spans 15 amino acids. In germline, CDR1 is LNHNV, CDR2 YYDKDF (reference sequence).

The chain employs TRBV9 and TRBJ1-2; TRBD1 might be the D (5 bases). V lost 2 bases and J 8 bases, leaving 16 bases between the germline ends. The CDR3 runs 14 residues. Germline lookup yields CDR1 SGDLS and CDR2 YYNGEE. For the CDR3, the DNA is TGTGCCAGCAGCGTGGGGACTTCCCTAGACGGCTACACCTTC. Encoded protein: CASSVGTSLDGYTF.

This chain connects TRBV14 to TRBJ2-1; unclear D gene. CDR3 length: 16 residues. Per germline, CDR1 SGHDN and CDR2 FVKESK. V was pared by 0 bases and J by 0 bases, with 9 bases between. CDR3 bases: TGTGCCAGCAGCCAAGATCTTCCGAGCTCCTACAATGAGCAGTTCTTC. Translated, it gives CASSQDLPSSYNEQFF.

The CDR3 region is CASSRDSGSTNTGELFF. The CDR3 coding sequence is TGTGCCAGCTCACGAGATAGCGGGAGCACCAACACCGGGGAGCTGTTTTTT. This sequence joins TRBV18 and TRBJ2-2, with 9 bases that match TRBD2. J gave up 2 bases and V 4 bases, and 8 bases lay outside the gene matches. Per the germline V gene, CDR1 is KGHSH and CDR2 is LQKENI. The CDR3 length is 17 residues. The whole variable domain, filled in from reference TRBV18 and TRBJ2-2, reads NAGVMQNPRHLVRRRGQEARLRCSPMKGHSHVYWYRQLPEEGLKFMVYLQKENIIDESGMPKERFSAEFPKEGPSILRIQQVVRGDSAAYFCASSRDSGSTNTGELFFGEGSRLTVL.

The chain employs TRBV30 and TRBJ1-6; unclear D gene. Germline lookup yields CDR1 GTSNPN and CDR2 SVGIG (reference sequence). The CDR3 consists of 15 residues. Trimming pared 0 bases from V and 6 bases from J, leaving 12 bases between. The CDR3 DNA follows: TGTGCCTGGAGTGTAAGAGGGTCCGGTAATTCACCCCTCCACTTT. It is translated as CAWSVRGSGNSPLHF.

The chain has TRBV7-6 and TRBJ2-7; tentatively, D is TRBD2 (5 bases). Trimming took off 0 bases at V and 2 bases at J, with 11 bases between the two ends. This CDR3 spans 15 amino acids. Germline V gene lookup returns CDR1 SGHVS and CDR2 FNYEAQ. DNA of the CDR3: TGTGCCAGCAGCTTAGCGATGGAGGAAACCTACGAGCAGTACTTC. Residues: CASSLAMEETYEQYF.

The CDR3 bases are TGTGCCAGCAGACCCCTGACAGGGGGTATTTACGAGCAGTACTTC. This gives the protein CASRPLTGGIYEQYF. J is TRBJ2-7 and V is TRBV28; 9 bases agree with TRBD1. CDR1 MDHEN and CDR2 SYDVKM come from the germline V gene. The ends lost 6 bases at V and 4 bases at J; junction bases unmatched: 10. The CDR3 is 15 amino acids.

V gene TRBV7-9 combines with J gene TRBJ2-7, with D unclear. Between the trimmed V and J ends, which lost 5 bases and 2 bases, there was a span of 10 bases. The CDR3 extends over 13 amino acids. The V gene's germline CDR1 is SEHNR and CDR2 FQNEAQ (reference sequence). CDR3 in amino acids: CASSTDGTYEQYF. In DNA form, the CDR3 reads TGTGCCAGCAGCACAGACGGTACCTACGAGCAGTACTTC.

For this clone: The junction differs from germline at one of its ends, possibly a read error. The chain joins TRBV9 to TRBJ2-1, with 8 bases lining up with TRBD1. CDR3 length: 14 amino acids. Germline CDR1 is SGDLS and CDR2 is YYNGEE. CDR3 residues: CASSVGVTGQGQLF. The DNA for the CDR3 is TGTGCCAGCAGCGTAGGTGTGACCGGACAGGGTCAACTCTTC.